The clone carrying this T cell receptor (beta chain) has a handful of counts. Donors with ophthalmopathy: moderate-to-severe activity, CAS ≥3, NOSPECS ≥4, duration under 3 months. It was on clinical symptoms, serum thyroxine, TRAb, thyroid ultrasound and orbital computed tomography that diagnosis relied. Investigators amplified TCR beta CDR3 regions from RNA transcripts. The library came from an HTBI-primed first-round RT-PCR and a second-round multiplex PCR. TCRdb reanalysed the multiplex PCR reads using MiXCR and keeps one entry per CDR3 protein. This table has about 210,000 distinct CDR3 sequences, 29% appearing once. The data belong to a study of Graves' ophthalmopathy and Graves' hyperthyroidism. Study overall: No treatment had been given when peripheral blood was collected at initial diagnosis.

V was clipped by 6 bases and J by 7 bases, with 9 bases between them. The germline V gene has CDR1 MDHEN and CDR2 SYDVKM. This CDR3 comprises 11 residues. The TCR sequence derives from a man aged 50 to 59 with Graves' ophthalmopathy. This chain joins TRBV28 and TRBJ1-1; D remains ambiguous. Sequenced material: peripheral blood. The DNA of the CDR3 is TGTGCCAGCAGAGGCTACGTTGAAGCTTTCTTT. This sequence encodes CASRGYVEAFF.